This T cell receptor beta chain was recorded in a study of human T cells and chemical hapten exposure. Per germline, CDR1 MGHRA and CDR2 YSYEKL. V gave up 2 bases and J gave up 9 bases; unmatched junction bases: 12. The CDR3 is made up of 16 amino acids. What the library attached to individual cDNA molecules were unique molecular identifiers. One entry per CDR3 protein results from TCRdb running MiXCR on the RACE reads. This table holds tens of thousands of distinct CDR3 sequences, approximately 10% found once. Time point reported: patch test 3, about 24 weeks after DPC sensitization. Described treatment: therapeutic diphenylcyclopropenone sensitization with weekly scalp DPC. Regarding this clonotype: One base away lies a much larger clone, so this may be a sequencing read error.

The sequence came from a woman aged 45 to 65 with alopecia areata. Some clones in this sample may be carry-over from other donors' samples. The chain carries TRBV4-1 and TRBJ1-5; TRBD1 agrees at 8 bases. The source was whole blood, collected in connection with sensitization to the hapten diphenylcyclopropenone (DPC). The CDR3 protein is CASSQPRRGRYRPQHF. CDR3 DNA sequence: TGCGCCAGCAGCCAACCGCGCAGGGGGCGATATCGGCCCCAGCATTTT.